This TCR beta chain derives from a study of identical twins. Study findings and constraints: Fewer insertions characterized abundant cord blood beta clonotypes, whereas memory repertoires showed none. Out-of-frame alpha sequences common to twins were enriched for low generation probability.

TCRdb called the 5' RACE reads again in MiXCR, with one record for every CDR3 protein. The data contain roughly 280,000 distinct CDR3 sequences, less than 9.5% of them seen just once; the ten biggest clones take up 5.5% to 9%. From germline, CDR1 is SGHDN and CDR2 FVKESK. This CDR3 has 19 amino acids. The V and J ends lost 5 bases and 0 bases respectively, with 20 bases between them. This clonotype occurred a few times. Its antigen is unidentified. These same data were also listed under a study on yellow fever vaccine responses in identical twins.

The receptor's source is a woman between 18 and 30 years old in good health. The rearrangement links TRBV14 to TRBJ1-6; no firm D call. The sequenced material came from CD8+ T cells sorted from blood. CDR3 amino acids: CASSSRWLPEYSYNSPLHF. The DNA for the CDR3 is TGTGCCAGCAGCTCCCGGTGGCTTCCGGAGTACTCCTATAATTCACCCCTCCACTTT. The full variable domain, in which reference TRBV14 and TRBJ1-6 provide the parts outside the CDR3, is EAGVTQFPSHSVIEKGQTVTLRCDPISGHDNLYWYRRVMGKEIKFLLHFVKESKQDESGMPNNRFLAERTGGTYSTLKVQPAELEDSGVYFCASSSRWLPEYSYNSPLHFGNGTRLTVT.